These 20 T cell receptor beta chains originate from one sample sequenced in a study of Tregs in tolerant kidney transplant recipients. The table came from immunoSEQ multiplex PCR; TCRdb's copy has only in-frame clones and leaves some out. The table shows about 83,000 clones, with approximately 98% occurring only once. Source: CD4+ T cells from blood, taken before the transplant. All receptors derive from a human donor who received a combined kidney and bone marrow transplant.

The V and J genes are TRBV7-3 and TRBJ2-1; TRBD2 matches at 9 bases. The CDR3 length is 16 residues. V lost 1 base and J lost 7; bases outside the gene matches: 8. In germline, CDR1 is SGHTA, CDR2 FQGTGA. The CDR3 loop is CASSLSSGSYINEQFF. The CDR3 DNA sequence: TGTGCCAGCAGCTTAAGTAGCGGGAGCTATATTAATGAGCAGTTCTTC.

The chain uses TRBV30 and TRBJ1-6; tentatively, D is TRBD1 (6 bases). This CDR3 is built from 13 residues. Germline-derived CDR1 and CDR2 are GTSNPN and SVGIG (reference sequence). Trimming took off 5 bases at V and 7 bases at J, with 12 bases between the two ends. The CDR3, as DNA: TGTGCCTGGGCGGACAGCCGAAATTCACCCCTCCACTTT. It yields the protein CAWADSRNSPLHF. The variable domain in full, with the rest retrieved from reference TRBV30 and TRBJ1-6, is SQTIHQWPATLVQPVGSPLSLECTVEGTSNPNLYWYRQAAGRGLQLLFYSVGIGQISSEVPQNLSASRPQDRQFILSSKKLLLSDSGFYLCAWADSRNSPLHFGNGTRLTVT.

The chain uses TRBV19 and TRBJ1-2; D is unclear. The CDR3 consists of 18 residues. CDR1 and CDR2 (germline): LNHDA, SQIVND (reference sequence). V was trimmed by 4 bases and J by 5 bases, leaving 26 bases between them. As DNA, the CDR3 is TGTGCCAGTAGTACTCTAGTGGCGCGTAAGGGAATAGCGTATGGCTACACCTTC. This gives the protein CASSTLVARKGIAYGYTF.

V and J are TRBV14 and TRBJ2-1, with 12 positions matching TRBD2. This CDR3 has 15 amino acids. Germline values: CDR1 SGHDN, CDR2 FVKESK. The J segment lost 7 bases and the V segment lost 5 bases, leaving 6 bases of the junction unmatched. CDR3 region: CASSVGLAGGNEQFF. CDR3 coding DNA: TGTGCCAGCAGCGTCGGGCTAGCGGGAGGGAATGAGCAGTTCTTC. The full variable domain, with the rest looked up from reference TRBV14 and TRBJ2-1, is EAGVTQFPSHSVIEKGQTVTLRCDPISGHDNLYWYRRVMGKEIKFLLHFVKESKQDESGMPNNRFLAERTGGTYSTLKVQPAELEDSGVYFCASSVGLAGGNEQFFGPGTRLTVL.

V is TRBV7-2 and J is TRBJ1-2, with a weak D call TRBD1 (5 bases). V lost 11 bases to trimming and J lost 2 bases, with 15 bases between them. CDR3 size: 13 residues. The germline V gene encodes CDR1 SGHTA and CDR2 FQGNSA. The CDR3 loop is CAVSRARNYGYTF. CDR3 DNA sequence: TGTGCCGTAAGCAGGGCCCGAAACTATGGCTACACCTTC.

The V gene is TRBV9, the J gene TRBJ2-7; 14 nucleotides match TRBD2. Germline values: CDR1 SGDLS, CDR2 YYNGEE. This CDR3 is built from 16 residues. Trimming took 3 bases from V and 6 from J; bases not matched to a gene: 8. The CDR3 here is CASSAGTSGSFGEQYF. The CDR3 nucleotides are TGTGCCAGCAGCGCAGGGACTAGCGGGAGTTTTGGCGAGCAGTACTTC.

V and J are TRBV11-2 and TRBJ2-7, with 9 bases matching TRBD2. The CDR3 contains 15 residues. In germline, CDR1 is SGHAT, CDR2 FQNNGV. The V and J ends lost 3 bases and 5 bases, in that order; junction bases with no gene match: 8. This CDR3 reads CASSFHSGGVHEQYF. The DNA for the CDR3 is TGTGCCAGCAGCTTCCATAGCGGGGGCGTCCACGAGCAGTACTTC.

The rearrangement joins TRBV4-1 to TRBJ2-3, with 7 positions matching TRBD2. The CDR3 is made up of 17 amino acids. The germline CDR1 and CDR2 sequences are MGHRA and YSYEKL. Trimming removed 2 bases from V and 6 bases from J; junction bases left unmatched: 14. The CDR3 DNA is TGCGCCAGCAGCCAAAAAAGCGGGAACAGTTATGGGGATACGCAGTATTTT. Translating gives CASSQKSGNSYGDTQYF.

V gene TRBV2 combines with J gene TRBJ2-7; D ambiguous. Germline CDR1 SNHLY, CDR2 FYNNEI. V lost 6 bases, J lost 4 bases, and 4 bases lay in between. CDR3 length equals 10 residues. The CDR3 sequence: CASSEYEQYF. DNA for the CDR3: TGTGCCAGCAGCGAGTACGAGCAGTACTTC.

The V gene is TRBV9, the J gene TRBJ2-3, with 13 bases fitting TRBD2. The CDR3 extends over 16 amino acids. J was trimmed by 4 bases and V by 7 bases; bases with no gene match: 9. Germline assignment: CDR1 SGDLS and CDR2 YYNGEE. CDR3 bases: TGTGCCAGCTCTACTAGCGGGGGGGCTTCCCCAGATACGCAGTATTTT. This translates into CASSTSGGASPDTQYF.

This rearrangement joins TRBV6-5 to TRBJ1-2, with D perhaps TRBD1 (5 bases). The V and J ends lost 2 bases and 7 bases respectively, with 14 bases between them. Germline CDR1 is MNHEY and CDR2 is SVGAGI. This CDR3 has 14 residues. The CDR3 spells CASSYIGRVGGYTF. As DNA, the CDR3 is TGTGCCAGCAGTTACATCGGCAGGGTGGGTGGCTACACCTTC.

The chain links TRBV4-2 to TRBJ1-4; D is ambiguous. The V and J ends lost 0 bases and 0 bases respectively, with 14 bases between them. The CDR3 extends over 18 amino acids. The V gene's germline CDR1 is LGHNA and CDR2 YNFKEQ. The CDR3 bases are TGTGCCAGCAGCCAAGATAGTCGGAGGATAGCAACTAATGAAAAACTGTTTTTT. Translation gives CASSQDSRRIATNEKLFF.

This sequence joins TRBV5-1 and TRBJ1-1; weak D call: TRBD1 (6 bases). Germline V gene data show CDR1 as SGHRS and CDR2 as YFSETQ. The germline V and J ends were trimmed by 1 base and 5 bases, with 21 bases remaining between them. The CDR3 covers 17 residues. CDR3: CASSLSPTRGGGTEAFF. CDR3 DNA sequence: TGCGCCAGCAGCTTGTCGCCTACGAGGGGGGGAGGGACTGAAGCTTTCTTT.

The V and J genes are TRBV7-7 and TRBJ2-2; 8 bases align to TRBD1. Looked up from germline, CDR1 is SSHAT and CDR2 is FNYEAQ (reference sequence). There are 15 residues in the CDR3. J gave up 4 bases and V 5 bases, and 6 bases lay outside the gene matches. DNA for the CDR3: TGTGCCAGCAGCACCAGGACAGGGAGCACCGGGGAGCTGTTTTTT. This sequence encodes CASSTRTGSTGELFF. The full variable domain, completed using reference TRBV7-7 and TRBJ2-2, is GAGVSQSPRYKVTKRGQDVTLRCDPISSHATLYWYQQALGQGPEFLTYFNYEAQPDKSGLPSDRFSAERPEGSISTLTIQRTEQRDSAMYRCASSTRTGSTGELFFGEGSRLTVL.

The chain links TRBV5-4 to TRBJ2-5; tentative D call: TRBD2 (6 bases). Per the germline V gene, CDR1 is SGHNT and CDR2 is YYREEE (reference sequence). V lost 0 bases and J 0 bases, leaving 18 bases between the germline ends. CDR3 length: 18 amino acids. In nucleotides, the CDR3 is TGTGCCAGCAGCTTGGGAAGTTCGCGGGGTTCCTACCAAGAGACCCAGTACTTC. Translation: CASSLGSSRGSYQETQYF.

The chain uses TRBV5-1 and TRBJ2-4; TRBD1 matches 7 bases. The CDR3 extends over 14 amino acids. Unmatched junction bases numbered 2, after V lost 4 bases and J lost 1 base. Germline V gives CDR1 SGHRS, CDR2 YFSETQ. The CDR3 DNA sequence: TGCGCCAGCAGCAAGACAGGGGCCAAAAACATTCAGTACTTC. Encoded protein: CASSKTGAKNIQYF.

The rearrangement links TRBV27 to TRBJ2-4, with a tentative D call TRBD1 (6 bases). V was pared by 4 bases and J by 7 bases, with 14 bases between. Germline lookup yields CDR1 MNHEY and CDR2 SMNVEV (reference sequence). The length of the CDR3 is 14 residues. The CDR3 coding sequence is TGTGCCAGCAGTTGGATTGGGGGCGCGAACATTCAGTACTTC. It yields the protein CASSWIGGANIQYF.

V and J are TRBV30 and TRBJ2-7; no clear D gene. From germline, CDR1 is GTSNPN and CDR2 SVGIG (reference sequence). CDR3 length: 14 amino acids. Trimming cost V 4 bases and J 7 bases, with 20 bases left between them. The chain's CDR3 is CAWTRPGQMNEQYF. CDR3 bases: TGTGCCTGGACTAGACCCGGCCAGATGAATGAGCAGTACTTC.

V and J are TRBV6-6 and TRBJ2-1, with D perhaps TRBD1 (6 bases). V was clipped by 2 bases and J by 12 bases, with 14 bases between them. The CDR3 totals 13 residues. Germline CDR1 reads MNHNY; CDR2 reads SVGAGI (reference sequence). The CDR3 spells CASSYNTGSGQFF. The CDR3 DNA reads as TGTGCCAGCAGTTACAATACAGGGTCTGGGCAGTTCTTC.

V is TRBV10-3 and J is TRBJ2-1, with 10 bases fitting TRBD2. This CDR3 is built from 17 residues. From germline, CDR1 is ENHRY and CDR2 SYGVKD. V was pared by 5 bases and J by 6 bases, with 13 bases of the junction left unmatched. In DNA form, the CDR3 reads TGTGCCATCAGTACCCGGAGCGGGGGGGCAGGCATCAATGAGCAGTTCTTC. It codes for CAISTRSGGAGINEQFF.